The 32 T cell receptor beta chains given below trace back to one sample, sequenced in a study of T-cell memory formation after mild COVID-19. One entry per CDR3 protein results from TCRdb running MiXCR on the 5' RACE reads. The table lists about 57,000 distinct CDR3 sequences, 12% of them singletons. Material for sequencing was PBMCs or a T cell subset sorted from them (not recorded which). The receptors here all came from a man aged 18 to 30 who had mild COVID-19 (a few samples of this study predate the infection). Cell type and time point are not known.

This clonotype was counted at least ten times. The chain is built from TRBV7-2 and TRBJ2-6, with a possible D match to TRBD1 (6 bases). The V and J ends lost 2 bases and 0 bases respectively, with 8 bases between them. Germline V gene lookup returns CDR1 SGHTA and CDR2 FQGNSA. The length of the CDR3 is 16 residues. DNA for the CDR3: TGTGCCAGCAGCTTACAGGGGCCCTCTGGGGCCAACGTCCTGACTTTC. This codes for CASSLQGPSGANVLTF.

This chain links TRBV7-9 with TRBJ2-3; D unresolved. The length of the CDR3 is 11 residues. V was clipped by 7 bases and J by 4 bases, with 6 bases between them. Germline CDR1 and CDR2: SEHNR and FQNEAQ (reference sequence). The CDR3 DNA sequence: TGTGCCAGCACCGGCGCAGATACGCAGTATTTT. This translates into CASTGADTQYF.

This clonotype was counted many times. CDR3 amino acids: CASSLAGATFPGDEQFF. The CDR3 DNA follows: TGCGCCAGCAGCTTGGCCGGCGCGACTTTCCCGGGGGATGAGCAGTTCTTC. The chain is built from TRBV5-1 and TRBJ2-1, with D perhaps matching TRBD2 (6 bases). Looked up from germline, CDR1 is SGHRS and CDR2 is YFSETQ. The CDR3 has 17 amino acids. V dropped 0 bases and J dropped 8 bases, with 21 bases sitting between them.

The V call is TRBV4-2, the J call TRBJ2-1; 7 bases agree with TRBD1. This CDR3 contains 15 residues. Trimming removed 2 bases from V and 4 bases from J; junction bases left unmatched: 5. Germline loops: CDR1 LGHNA, CDR2 YNFKEQ. The CDR3 here is CASSQWTGAYNEQFF. The CDR3 DNA reads TGTGCCAGCAGCCAATGGACAGGAGCTTACAATGAGCAGTTCTTC.

As regards this clonotype: At one boundary the junction diverges from the germline segment, which might be a read error. The V gene is TRBV5-6, the J gene TRBJ2-5, with 7 bases lining up with TRBD2. This CDR3 region has 13 residues. From germline, CDR1 is SGHDT and CDR2 YYEEEE. CDR3 nucleotides: TGTGCCAGCACCCGACTAGCTCAGGAGACCAAGTACTTC. Amino acids: CASTRLAQETKYF.

At least ten counts were recorded for this clonotype. V and J are TRBV10-3 and TRBJ2-6; D is undetermined. Deletions cut 4 bases from V and 0 bases from J, with 10 bases between. The germline V gene has CDR1 ENHRY and CDR2 SYGVKD. CDR3 length: 16 amino acids. The CDR3 DNA is TGTGCCATCAGTGGGACCCGAGACTCTGGGGCCAACGTCCTGACTTTC. Translation: CAISGTRDSGANVLTF.

This clonotype was counted between two and nine times. The CDR3 region has the DNA TGCAGCGTTTCATCCCCCATCGTCTCAGATACGCAGTATTTT. Protein: CSVSSPIVSDTQYF. The rearrangement links TRBV29-1 to TRBJ2-3; no clear D gene. V was shortened by 5 bases and J by 4 bases, with 16 bases between the two germline ends. Germline-derived CDR1 and CDR2 are SQVTM and ANQGSEA. The CDR3 loop spans 14 amino acids.

This clonotype was seen repeatedly, ten times or more. The genes are TRBV5-1 and TRBJ2-3; 8 bases map to TRBD2. The length of the CDR3 is 19 residues. V shed 3 bases, J shed 2 bases, and the junction held 17 bases outside the gene matches. Germline V gene data show CDR1 as SGHRS and CDR2 as YFSETQ. The DNA for the CDR3 is TGCGCCAGCAGCTCAATTACCAGGGGAGGACTAGCTTACACAGATACGCAGTATTTT. This gives the protein CASSSITRGGLAYTDTQYF.

This clonotype was counted only a few times. The genes are TRBV27 and TRBJ1-1, with D possibly being TRBD1 (5 bases). The CDR3 consists of 13 residues. CDR1 is MNHEY, CDR2 SMNVEV, per germline (reference sequence). Trimming stripped 8 bases from V and 5 bases from J, with 15 bases between. CDR3 nucleotides: TGTGCCAGCTGCACTCCGGGGGGAACTGAAGCTTTCTTT. It translates to CASCTPGGTEAFF.

The sample holds a few counts of this clonotype. The CDR3 protein is CASSSLNPGKTEAFF. The CDR3 DNA reads TGCGCCAGCAGCTCCCTTAACCCAGGGAAAACTGAAGCTTTCTTT. The chain couples TRBV5-1 to TRBJ1-1, with TRBD1 as a possible D gene (5 bases). Between the trimmed V and J ends, which lost 3 bases and 5 bases, there was a span of 17 bases. The CDR3 is 15 residues long. The V gene's germline CDR1 is SGHRS and CDR2 YFSETQ.

V is TRBV6-1 and J is TRBJ2-7; D gene ambiguous. Trimming removed 6 bases at V and 4 bases at J, with 19 bases between. Germline V lookup: CDR1 MNHNS, CDR2 SASEGT. The CDR3 spans 15 residues. For the CDR3, the DNA is TGTGCCAGCAGCTTTGACACAGCCTTAGGGTACGAGCAGTACTTC. Translated, it gives CASSFDTALGYEQYF.

This sequence joins TRBV12-3 or TRBV12-4 and TRBJ1-4, with 9 positions matching TRBD1. J gave up 5 bases and V 2 bases, and 3 bases lay outside the gene matches. This CDR3 spans 15 amino acids. CDR3 nucleotide sequence: TGTGCCAGCAGTTTAAGCGGGACAGGGAATGAAAAACTGTTTTTT. This sequence encodes CASSLSGTGNEKLFF.

This sequence joins TRBV7-3 and TRBJ2-2; 7 nucleotides align to TRBD1. The germline CDR1 and CDR2 sequences are SGHTA and FQGTGA. The junction had 4 bases not matched to a gene; V was cut back by 5 bases and J by 4 bases. The CDR3 has 14 residues. This CDR3 is CASSDGQVTGELFF. DNA for the CDR3: TGTGCCAGCAGCGACGGACAGGTCACCGGGGAGCTGTTTTTT.

This clonotype has only a few counts. A read error may account for a junction end that differs from germline. The CDR3 loop is CASSLGVYYEQFF. CDR3 bases: TGTGCCAGCAGTTTAGGGGTCTACTATGAGCAGTTCTTC. The chain links TRBV12-3 or TRBV12-4 to TRBJ2-1; D is unresolved. CDR3 length: 13 residues.

The rearrangement links TRBV6-2 or TRBV6-3 to TRBJ1-5, with 9 bases aligning to TRBD1. The CDR3 sequence is 16 residues long. Losses at the gene ends were 5 bases for V and 5 bases for J; bases not matched to a gene: 10. CDR1 is MNHEY and CDR2 is SVGEGT in the germline V gene. Written as DNA, the CDR3 is TGTGCCAGCAGTCCCCTCCGTTGGGACAGGGATCAGCCCCAGCATTTT. It yields the protein CASSPLRWDRDQPQHF.

In this sample, this clonotype turned up once. CDR3 region: CASSVNGEAFF. In nucleotides, the CDR3 is TGTGCCAGCAGCGTGAACGGTGAAGCTTTCTTT. The chain links TRBV9 to TRBJ1-1, with D hard to call. V shed 2 bases and J shed 7 bases, with 6 bases lying between them. Germline CDR1 and CDR2: SGDLS and YYNGEE. CDR3 length: 11 residues.

There are many counts of this clonotype. V is TRBV29-1 and J is TRBJ1-6; TRBD1 is a possible D gene (5 bases). The ends were cut back, 3 bases at V and 9 bases at J, with 12 bases in the middle. Germline CDR1 is SQVTM and CDR2 is ANQGSEA. The length of the CDR3 is 13 residues. CDR3 in DNA: TGCAGCGTTGAGGTCGCCGGGGGTTCACCCCTCCACTTT. Residues: CSVEVAGGSPLHF.

This clonotype was observed a few times. The chain employs TRBV18 and TRBJ1-5; 8 bases are shared with TRBD1. Losses at the gene ends were 2 bases for V and 7 bases for J; bases not matched to a gene: 4. The CDR3 is made up of 14 amino acids. Germline loops: CDR1 KGHSH, CDR2 LQKENI. CDR3 amino acids: CASSPKQGDQPQHF. In DNA form, the CDR3 reads TGTGCCAGCTCACCAAAACAGGGGGACCAGCCCCAGCATTTT. The entire variable domain, with the rest obtained from reference TRBV18 and TRBJ1-5, is as follows: NAGVMQNPRHLVRRRGQEARLRCSPMKGHSHVYWYRQLPEEGLKFMVYLQKENIIDESGMPKERFSAEFPKEGPSILRIQQVVRGDSAAYFCASSPKQGDQPQHFGDGTRLSIL.

The chain recombines TRBV4-1 with TRBJ1-2; tentatively, D is TRBD1 (5 bases). CDR3 length equals 15 residues. Germline assignment: CDR1 MGHRA and CDR2 YSYEKL. Trimming removed 4 bases from V and 11 bases from J, with 23 bases in between. CDR3 nucleotides: TGCGCCAGCAGCCTTGGGACGGCACAAACCACTGCATACACCTTC. It specifies CASSLGTAQTTAYTF.

This clonotype was seen a few times. The chain employs TRBV7-2 and TRBJ1-1, with a tentative D call TRBD1 (6 bases). V was pared by 6 bases and J by 4 bases, with 12 bases between. CDR1 and CDR2 (germline): SGHTA, FQGNSA. CDR3 length: 13 residues. The CDR3 spells CASSSQGITEAFF. As DNA, the CDR3 is TGTGCCAGCAGTTCACAGGGTATCACTGAAGCTTTCTTT.

The chain has TRBV4-1 and TRBJ2-3; maybe TRBD2 (6 bases). The CDR3 covers 15 residues. V lost 3 bases and J 3 bases, leaving 13 bases between the germline ends. Looked up from germline, CDR1 is MGHRA and CDR2 is YSYEKL. In nucleotides, the CDR3 is TGCGCCAGCAGCCACACAAGGCTAGCGACAGATACGCAGTATTTT. Amino acids: CASSHTRLATDTQYF.

The J gene is TRBJ2-5, the V gene TRBV28; D remains unclear. V lost 0 bases and J lost 2, with 7 bases in between. Germline lookup yields CDR1 MDHEN and CDR2 SYDVKM. CDR3 length equals 14 residues. CDR3 residues: CASSLWGPQETQYF. The CDR3 DNA sequence: TGTGCCAGCAGTTTATGGGGTCCGCAAGAGACCCAGTACTTC.

The J gene is TRBJ1-2, the V gene TRBV6-6, with 8 bases aligning to TRBD1. Germline loops: CDR1 MNHNY, CDR2 SVGAGI (reference sequence). CDR3 size: 12 residues. V lost 6 bases, J lost 6 bases, and 3 bases stayed unmatched. The CDR3 reads CASSDRGNGYTF. Written as DNA, the CDR3 is TGTGCCAGCAGCGACAGGGGCAATGGCTACACCTTC.

The chain is built from TRBV20-1 and TRBJ1-4; D is unclear. With 4 bases removed from V and 0 bases from J, the gap between germline ends came to 6 bases. Germline CDR1 reads DFQATT; CDR2 reads SNEGSKA (reference sequence). The CDR3 loop spans 13 amino acids. The CDR3 bases are TGCAGTGCTACAGGAGCAACTAATGAAAAACTGTTTTTT. Protein sequence: CSATGATNEKLFF.

This clonotype is judged medium-sized. This rearrangement joins TRBV11-2 to TRBJ2-5; D unresolved. Trimming stripped 6 bases from V and 1 base from J, with 9 bases between. The CDR3 contains 13 residues. Germline CDR1 reads SGHAT; CDR2 reads FQNNGV. The CDR3 bases are TGTGCCAGCAGAGTGGCGACCCAAGAGACCCAGTACTTC. This codes for CASRVATQETQYF.

This clonotype was observed at least ten times. The chain couples TRBV7-9 to TRBJ2-2; 14 nucleotides match TRBD2. CDR1 is SEHNR and CDR2 is FQNEAQ in the germline V gene (reference sequence). The CDR3 length is 17 residues. Trimming at V came to 5 bases and at J to 3 bases, leaving 5 bases not matched to a gene. The chain's CDR3 is CASSRGLAGGYTGELFF. Here the CDR3 DNA reads TGTGCCAGCAGCCGCGGACTAGCGGGGGGCTACACCGGGGAGCTGTTTTTT.

This clonotype was observed at least ten times. V and J are TRBV7-9 and TRBJ2-3; D is uncertain. V shed 5 bases and J shed 1 base, with 7 bases lying between them. The CDR3 consists of 13 residues. Germline V gene sequence: CDR1 SEHNR, CDR2 FQNEAQ (reference sequence). CDR3 sequence (DNA): TGTGCCAGCAGCCTCGAGGGCACAGATACGCAGTATTTT. Protein: CASSLEGTDTQYF.

There are many counts of this clonotype. This chain joins TRBV7-2 and TRBJ2-5; 9 bases align to TRBD2. This CDR3 is built from 13 residues. CDR1 SGHTA and CDR2 FQGNSA come from the germline V gene. Trimming took 3 bases from V and 5 from J; bases not matched to a gene: 1. The chain's CDR3 is CASSFSGGETQYF. The DNA for the CDR3 is TGTGCCAGCAGCTTTAGCGGGGGCGAGACCCAGTACTTC. Drawing the rest from reference TRBV7-2 and TRBJ2-5, the complete variable domain is GAGVSQSPSNKVTEKGKDVELRCDPISGHTALYWYRQSLGQGLEFLIYFQGNSAPDKSGLPSDRFSAERTGGSVSTLTIQRTQQEDSAVYLCASSFSGGETQYFGPGTRLLVL.

This clonotype showed up just a few times. The chain couples TRBV12-3 or TRBV12-4 to TRBJ2-1; D is ambiguous. The CDR3 extends over 12 amino acids. V shed 5 bases and J shed 7 bases, with 9 bases lying between them. CDR3 protein: CASSPGVNEQFF. CDR3 in DNA: TGTGCCAGCAGTCCCGGAGTGAATGAGCAGTTCTTC.

This chain connects TRBV9 to TRBJ2-7; the D call may be TRBD1 or TRBD2 (5 bases each). The germline gives CDR1 SGDLS, CDR2 YYNGEE. The length of the CDR3 is 12 residues. V was trimmed by 3 bases and J by 5 bases, leaving 9 bases between them. The CDR3 reads CASSAGTNEQYF. The CDR3, as DNA: TGTGCCAGCAGCGCCGGGACCAACGAGCAGTACTTC. Supplemented by reference TRBV9 and TRBJ2-7, the full variable domain reads DSGVTQTPKHLITATGQRVTLRCSPRSGDLSVYWYQQSLDQGLQFLIQYYNGEERAKGNILERFSAQQFPDLHSELNLSSLELGDSALYFCASSAGTNEQYFGPGTRLTVT.

The table lists this clonotype with a few counts. The rearrangement links TRBV20-1 to TRBJ2-3; 10 bases are shared with TRBD1. The CDR3 is 15 residues long. J gave up 3 bases and V 2 bases, and 5 bases lay outside the gene matches. The germline CDR1 and CDR2 sequences are DFQATT and SNEGSKA (reference sequence). The CDR3 region has the DNA TGCAGTGCTAGACCCGACAGGGGGCTAACAGATACGCAGTATTTT. Protein sequence: CSARPDRGLTDTQYF.

This clonotype was seen ten or more times. The CDR3 nucleotides are TGTGCCAGCAGCCAAGAATCACGGGGGGGTGACGATGAGCAGTTCTTC. Its protein is CASSQESRGGDDEQFF. The chain has TRBV3-1 and TRBJ2-1, with 8 bases that match TRBD2. The V segment lost 0 bases and the J segment 8 bases; nucleotides outside the gene matches: 9. Looked up from germline, CDR1 is LGHDT and CDR2 is YNNKEL (reference sequence). This CDR3 region has 16 residues.